This TCR beta chain was sequenced in a study of T cell changes during pregnancy in multiple sclerosis. The length of the CDR3 is 13 residues. CDR1 SGHDT and CDR2 YYEEEE come from the germline V gene. The V and J ends lost 5 bases and 8 bases, in that order; junction bases with no gene match: 9. Generated by immunoSEQ multiplex PCR, the TCRdb table keeps only in-frame clones and is missing some. The sample has some 44,000 clones, approximately 90% seen once. The sample here was CD4+ T cells from peripheral blood mononuclear cells, taken after pregnancy. The chain has TRBV5-6 and TRBJ1-2, with TRBD1 matching 7 bases. The sequence was collected from a female donor with multiple sclerosis, enrolled in a pregnancy study. CDR3: CASSLKGAEGYTF. The CDR3 DNA reads TGTGCCAGCAGTTTGAAGGGGGCGGAGGGCTACACCTTC.